This TCR beta chain was captured by sequencing in a study of T-cell reconstitution after alpha-beta-depleted transplantation in children (dated by TCRdb to 2015 to 2016). Background on the whole study: Using TCR repertoire profiling, the study followed T-cell immune reconstitution in a quantitative way in children after TCRalphabeta/CD19-depleted allogeneic hematopoietic cell transplantation. Overall study results and their limits: Over subsequent months, a decline in hyperexpanded clone frequencies was noted, and after one year, T-cell counts and TCRbeta diversity were mostly ascribed to newly produced T cells. The apparently early recovery of alphabetaT-cell counts about two months after transplant reportedly depended on only several hundred rapidly expanded clones that came from non-depleted graft cells. In some patients, the high TCRbeta diversity seen at day 60 was put down to recipient T cells and intrathymic progenitors that had survived conditioning.

The library was prepared using PCR. TCRdb records Illumina HiSeq 2500 as the sequencer. TCR libraries were prepared with molecular barcoding, using unique molecular identifiers to normalize TCRbeta repertoire quantification. TCRdb applied fastp at Q25 and MiXCR to the public reads, then kept only in-frame beta chains. A single entry per CDR3 protein holds the most common genes and DNA from its merged rows. Within this sample are 700,000 to 950,000 distinct CDR3 sequences, with roughly 15% of them counted one time only. The top ten clonotypes cover roughly 5% of the sample. The CDR3 starts with the cysteine, ends with the phenylalanine, and has 15 residues. The retained sequence is limited to the CDR3, 45 bases, with the frame set at the first base. CDR1 SGDLS and CDR2 YYNGEE are derived from the germline V gene. The V end gives up 5 bases and the J end 14 bases, leaving 15 bases in the junction not matched to a gene.

Per the publication, the treatment or condition label means: allogeneic hematopoietic cell transplantation with graft depleted of TCRalphabeta T cells and CD19 B cells. TCRalphabeta/CD19-depleted allogeneic hematopoietic cell grafts were given to the transplant recipients, all of whom were children. This clonotype was detected only a few times. Its antigen is currently not known. The record has no base qualities; no much larger clone is one base away. The V gene is TRBV9 and the J gene is TRBJ1-6, with 8 bases in between that match TRBD1. Sequencing used PBMCs, mostly from graft donor cells, obtained 360 days after TCRalphabeta/CD19-depleted stem cell transplant. This TCR came from a male patient aged 10 to 17 who had a stem cell transplant for acute lymphoblastic leukemia, so the T cells may come from the graft donor. The CDR3 reads CASSAQGAANRSLHF. The DNA is as follows: TGTGCCAGCAGTGCCCAGGGGGCGGCGAATCGGTCCCTCCACTTT.